This T cell receptor beta chain appears in the sequencing data of a study of blood T cell repertoires in COVID-19. Study background: Spain, Italy and the United States supplied samples that represented acute and convalescent COVID-19. From T cells, B-cell-depleted T cells, or PBMCs came the material, which was cDNA or gDNA.

TCRdb's copy holds only in-frame clones and misses some; the assay was immunoSEQ multiplex PCR. This sample carries 60,000 to 85,000 clones, roughly 84% of them seen once, and the ten largest clones take about 43%. Germline assignment: CDR1 SGHRS and CDR2 YFSETQ. Ends included, the CDR3 has 14 residues. With regard to this clone: The limits of the CDR3 on the DNA are not certain, so only TCRdb's listed CDR3 is given.

This rearrangement joins TRBV5-1 to TRBJ2-5; the table assigns TRBD2, which was not confirmed against the DNA. The TCR sequence derives from an elderly man with acute or convalescent COVID-19. Sequencing was done on a sample of peripheral blood. CDR3 protein: CASSFGPGGETQYF.